This TCR beta chain was captured in a study of blood T cells in healthy people across ages. Broader study findings: Observed TCR beta diversity showed a strong correlation with the percentage of naive T cells as measured by flow cytometry.

Through a sample-barcoded 5' primer and a J-beta primer mix, a second PCR was run for roughly 6 to 11 cycles. One entry per CDR3 protein, called by TCRdb with MiXCR from the 5' RACE reads. This table holds approximately 700,000 distinct CDR3 sequences, roughly 32% found once. As to this clonotype: What it binds is not known. A read error may explain this, as a much larger clone is one base away.

Germline CDR1 SGDLS, CDR2 YYNGEE. The V end lost 3 bases, the J end lost 5 bases, and 12 bases lay between the germline ends. This CDR3 contains 15 residues. Donors gave about 10 milliliters of peripheral blood apiece. The V call is TRBV9, the J call TRBJ1-6; D might be TRBD1 (5 bases). Specimen: blood. The sequence was collected from a woman of 80 years or more in good health. CDR3 DNA sequence: TGTGCCAGCAGCGCGCGGGGCAGTGATAATTCACCCCTCCACTTT. Amino acid sequence: CASSARGSDNSPLHF.